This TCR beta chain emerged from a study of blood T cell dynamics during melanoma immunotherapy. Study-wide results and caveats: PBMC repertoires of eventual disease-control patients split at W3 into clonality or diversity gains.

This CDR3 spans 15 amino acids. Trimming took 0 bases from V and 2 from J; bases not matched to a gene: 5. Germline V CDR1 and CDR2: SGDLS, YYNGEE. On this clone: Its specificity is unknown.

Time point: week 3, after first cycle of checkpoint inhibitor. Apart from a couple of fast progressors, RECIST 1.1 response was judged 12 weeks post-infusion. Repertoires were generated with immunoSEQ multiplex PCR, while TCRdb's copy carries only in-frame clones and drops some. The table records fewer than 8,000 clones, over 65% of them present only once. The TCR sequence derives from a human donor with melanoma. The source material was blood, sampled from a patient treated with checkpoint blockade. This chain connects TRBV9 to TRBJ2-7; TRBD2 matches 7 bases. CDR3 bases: TGTGCCAGCAGCGTAGGAGGGGCGGGGGCCTACGAGCAGTACTTC. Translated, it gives CASSVGGAGAYEQYF.